This T cell receptor (beta chain) was observed in a study of blood T cell repertoires in COVID-19. Looking at the study overall: Acute and convalescent COVID-19 samples came from the United States, Italy and Spain. PBMCs, B-cell-depleted T cells, or T cells were the source of the cDNA or gDNA that made up the material.

Study processing details: Counts of nucleated cells, estimated from reference gene primer amplification, were obtained. This table comes from immunoSEQ multiplex PCR, and its TCRdb copy is limited to in-frame clones, with some not included. The V and J calls and clone size come from that table; D and trimming were worked out from the DNA. The sample carries 98,000 or so clones, roughly 85% recorded once. The CDR3 totals 16 residues. Per germline, CDR1 SGHDN and CDR2 FVKESK. Between the trimmed V and J ends, which lost 1 base and 5 bases, there was a span of 16 bases. The rearrangement uses TRBV14 and TRBJ2-3; possibly TRBD1 for D (6 bases). The TCR was taken from a human donor in a cohort sampled during active COVID-19. The specimen sequenced was peripheral blood. The CDR3 bases are TGTGCCAGCAGCCAAGGATGGACAGCCGGCAGAGATACGCAGTATTTT. This gives the protein CASSQGWTAGRDTQYF.